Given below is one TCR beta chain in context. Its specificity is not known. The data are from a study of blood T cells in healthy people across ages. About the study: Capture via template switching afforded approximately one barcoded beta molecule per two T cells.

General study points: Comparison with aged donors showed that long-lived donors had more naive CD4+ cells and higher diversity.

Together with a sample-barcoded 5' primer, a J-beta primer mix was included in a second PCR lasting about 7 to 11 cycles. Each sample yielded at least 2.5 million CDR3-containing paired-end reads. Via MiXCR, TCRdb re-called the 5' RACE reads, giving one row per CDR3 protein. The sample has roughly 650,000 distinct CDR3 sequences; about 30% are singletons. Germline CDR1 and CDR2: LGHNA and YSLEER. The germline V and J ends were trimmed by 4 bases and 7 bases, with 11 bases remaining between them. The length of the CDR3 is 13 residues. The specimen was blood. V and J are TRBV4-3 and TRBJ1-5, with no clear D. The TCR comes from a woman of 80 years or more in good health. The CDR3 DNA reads TGCGCCAGCAGCCCCTCGAGAGGCCAGCCCCAGCATTTT. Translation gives CASSPSRGQPQHF.